This TCR beta chain was recorded in a study of blood T cell repertoires in COVID-19. Whole-study context: The study drew acute and convalescent COVID-19 samples from the United States, Italy and Spain. In each case, the material was cDNA or gDNA derived from T cells, B-cell-depleted T cells, or PBMCs.

Original processing notes: Quantification of nucleated cells was approximated via reference gene primer amplification. Profiling relied on immunoSEQ multiplex PCR, and the TCRdb table lists in-frame clones only, not all of them. V and J calls and clone size are copied from that table; D and trimming were computed from the DNA. The sample lists around 180,000 clones, over 75% occurring once. V was pared by 5 bases and J by 7 bases, with 8 bases of the junction left unmatched. This CDR3 has 15 residues. Germline loops: CDR1 MNHEY, CDR2 SVGEGT. The sample was peripheral blood. The V gene is TRBV6-2 or TRBV6-3, the J gene TRBJ2-1, with 10 nucleotides matching TRBD2. This clonotype was sampled from a woman of 80 years or more with acute or convalescent COVID-19. The CDR3 DNA reads TGTGCCAGCAGTCTCAGCGGGGGGGCCGGGAATGAGCAGTTCTTC. It is translated as CASSLSGGAGNEQFF.